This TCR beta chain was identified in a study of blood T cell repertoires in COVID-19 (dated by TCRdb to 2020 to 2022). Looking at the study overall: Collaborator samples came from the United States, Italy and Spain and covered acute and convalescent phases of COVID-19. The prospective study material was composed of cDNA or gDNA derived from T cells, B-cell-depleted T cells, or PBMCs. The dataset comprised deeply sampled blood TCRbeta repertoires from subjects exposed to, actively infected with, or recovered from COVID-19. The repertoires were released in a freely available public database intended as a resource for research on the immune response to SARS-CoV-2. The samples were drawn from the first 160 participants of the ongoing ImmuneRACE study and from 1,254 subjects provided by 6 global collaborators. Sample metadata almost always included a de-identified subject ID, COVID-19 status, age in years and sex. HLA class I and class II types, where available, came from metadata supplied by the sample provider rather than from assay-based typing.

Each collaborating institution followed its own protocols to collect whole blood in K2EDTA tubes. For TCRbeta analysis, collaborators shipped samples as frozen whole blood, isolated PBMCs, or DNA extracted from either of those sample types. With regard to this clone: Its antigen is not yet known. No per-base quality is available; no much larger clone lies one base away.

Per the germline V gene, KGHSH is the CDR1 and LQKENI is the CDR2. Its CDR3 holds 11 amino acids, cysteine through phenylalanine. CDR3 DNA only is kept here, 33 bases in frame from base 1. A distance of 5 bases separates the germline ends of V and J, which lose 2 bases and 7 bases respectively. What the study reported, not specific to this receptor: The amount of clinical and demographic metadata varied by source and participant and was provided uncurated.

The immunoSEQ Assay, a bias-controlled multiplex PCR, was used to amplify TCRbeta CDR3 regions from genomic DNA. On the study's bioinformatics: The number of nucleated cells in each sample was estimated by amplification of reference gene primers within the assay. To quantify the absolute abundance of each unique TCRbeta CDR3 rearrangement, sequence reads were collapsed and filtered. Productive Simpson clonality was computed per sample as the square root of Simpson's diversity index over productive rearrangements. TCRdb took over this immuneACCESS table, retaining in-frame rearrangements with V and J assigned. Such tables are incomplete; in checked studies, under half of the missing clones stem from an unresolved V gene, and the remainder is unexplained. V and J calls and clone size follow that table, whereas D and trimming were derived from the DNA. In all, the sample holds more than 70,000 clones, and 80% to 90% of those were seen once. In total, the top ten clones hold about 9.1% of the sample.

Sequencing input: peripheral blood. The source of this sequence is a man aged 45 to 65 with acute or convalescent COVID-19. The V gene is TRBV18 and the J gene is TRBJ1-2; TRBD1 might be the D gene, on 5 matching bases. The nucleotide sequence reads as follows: TGTGCCAGCTCACCAGGGGCTGGCTACACCTTC. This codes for CASSPGAGYTF.